A single sample is the source of the 32 T cell receptor beta chains below, sequenced in a study of cytomegalovirus exposure and HLA in healthy donors (dated by TCRdb to about 2017). Preparation of the library involved the immunoSEQ multiplex PCR assay. A mixture of 60 forward primers for TCR Vbeta segments and 13 reverse primers for TCR Jbeta segments was used in the multiplex PCR. The source is immuneACCESS, and TCRdb retained only in-frame sequences with V and J called. Part of the clones is not carried over; for the studies checked, unresolved V genes explain less than half of this, and the remainder is unexplained. For this sample there are some 170,000 clones; 60% to 75% appear just once. Of the sample, about 3% falls within the top ten clones. The source material was PBMCs. The receptors shown here come from a woman in her forties or fifties in good health and CMV-seropositive.

The chain employs TRBV6-6 and TRBJ2-1; tentatively, D is TRBD2 (6 bases). The V gene's germline CDR1 is MNHNY and CDR2 SVGAGI (reference sequence). Deletions cut 2 bases from V and 9 bases from J, with 11 bases between. The CDR3 covers 13 residues. Written as DNA, the CDR3 is TGTGCCAGCAGTTACCGGAGGGAGGTTGAGCAGTTCTTC. Translated: CASSYRREVEQFF.

The rearrangement uses TRBV6-1 and TRBJ1-5; D gene uncertain. V lost 0 bases to trimming and J lost 5 bases, with 5 bases between them. This CDR3 has 13 residues. Germline V gene lookup returns CDR1 MNHNS and CDR2 SASEGT. CDR3 bases: TGTGCCAGCAGTGAAGCGCGGGATCAGCCCCAGCATTTT. As protein: CASSEARDQPQHF.

The rearrangement uses TRBV6-1 and TRBJ1-4; TRBD1 is a possible D gene (6 bases). The V and J ends lost 8 bases and 8 bases respectively, with 18 bases between them. The CDR3 loop spans 14 amino acids. Germline-derived CDR1 and CDR2 are MNHNS and SASEGT. The CDR3 DNA reads as TGTGCCAGCCTCCGGACAGATCTTTCGGAAAAACTGTTTTTT. As protein: CASLRTDLSEKLFF.

The V call is TRBV27, the J call TRBJ2-3, with TRBD2 matching 9 bases. This CDR3 spans 17 amino acids. Germline values: CDR1 MNHEY, CDR2 SMNVEV (reference sequence). The V and J ends lost 5 bases and 1 base, in that order; junction bases with no gene match: 10. DNA of the CDR3: TGTGCCAGCAGTCCCCGCGGGGTAGCGGGGGGCACAGATACGCAGTATTTT. Its protein is CASSPRGVAGGTDTQYF.

A remark on this clone: Other nucleotide sequences from this sample produce the same CDR3. The V call is TRBV2, the J call TRBJ1-2, with D possibly matching TRBD1 (6 bases). V lost 3 bases to trimming and J lost 7 bases, with 9 bases between them. Germline V gene lookup returns CDR1 SNHLY and CDR2 FYNNEI. The CDR3 consists of 12 residues. The chain's CDR3 is CASSERGSGYTF. DNA for the CDR3: TGTGCCAGCAGTGAGAGGGGGTCTGGCTACACCTTC.

Worth noting for this clone: This may be a read error: a much more frequent sequence differs by one nucleotide. The chain is built from TRBV7-9 and TRBJ2-7, with TRBD2 matching over 9 bases. Trimming at V came to 5 bases and at J to 8 bases, leaving 10 bases not matched to a gene. The V gene's germline CDR1 is SEHNR and CDR2 FQNEAQ (reference sequence). The CDR3 is 14 residues long. The CDR3: CASSPTSGLVQQYF. The DNA for the CDR3 is TGTGCCAGCAGCCCGACTAGCGGTTTAGTTCAGCAGTACTTC.

This clone turned up a few times. V is TRBV27 and J is TRBJ1-5; D might be TRBD1 (5 bases). V was trimmed by 6 bases and J by 3 bases, leaving 9 bases between them. This CDR3 has 13 residues. CDR1 and CDR2 from the germline V gene are MNHEY and SMNVEV (reference sequence). The CDR3 loop reads CASRPGNNQPQHF. The DNA for the CDR3 is TGTGCCAGCAGGCCAGGGAACAATCAGCCCCAGCATTTT.

This chain links TRBV4-1 with TRBJ2-1; 12 nucleotides match TRBD2. Germline trimming cut 8 bases from V and 0 bases from J; bases unmatched to any gene: 8. The CDR3 extends over 17 amino acids. CDR1 MGHRA and CDR2 YSYEKL come from the germline V gene. CDR3 sequence: CASGGTSGWSSYNEQFF. CDR3 DNA: TGCGCCAGCGGAGGGACTAGCGGGTGGAGCTCCTACAATGAGCAGTTCTTC.

This clone was observed a handful of times. The gene calls are TRBV13 and TRBJ2-5, with 13 bases lining up with TRBD2. The CDR3 contains 17 residues. Unmatched junction bases numbered 11, after V lost 5 bases and J lost 5 bases. Germline V gene lookup returns CDR1 PRHDT and CDR2 FYEKMQ (reference sequence). CDR3 amino acids: CASSRTSGGSPGETQYF. CDR3 bases: TGTGCCAGCAGCCGGACTAGCGGGGGATCCCCGGGGGAGACCCAGTACTTC.

The V and J genes are TRBV4-1 and TRBJ2-1; no reliable D call. Germline V gene lookup returns CDR1 MGHRA and CDR2 YSYEKL. This CDR3 spans 14 amino acids. V dropped 4 bases and J dropped 7 bases, with 14 bases sitting between them. The CDR3: CASSPRNFENEQFF. As DNA, the CDR3 is TGCGCCAGCAGCCCTAGAAATTTTGAGAATGAGCAGTTCTTC.

This sequence joins TRBV10-2 and TRBJ2-7; 7 nucleotides agree with TRBD1. Trimming cost V 6 bases and J 3 bases; bases outside gene matches: 11. This CDR3 is 15 amino acids long. Germline-derived CDR1 and CDR2 are WSHSY and SAAADI. The CDR3 sequence is CASSEKGTESYEQYF. As DNA, the CDR3 is TGCGCCAGCAGCGAAAAGGGGACAGAGAGCTACGAGCAGTACTTC.

V is TRBV6-1 and J is TRBJ2-5, with TRBD1 matching 7 bases. The CDR3 is 14 residues long. From germline, CDR1 is MNHNS and CDR2 SASEGT. V shed 6 bases, J shed 2 bases, and the junction held 6 bases outside the gene matches. This CDR3 is CASRAGGSQETQYF. For the CDR3, the DNA is TGTGCCAGCAGGGCAGGGGGTTCTCAAGAGACCCAGTACTTC.

The rearrangement uses TRBV19 and TRBJ2-7; TRBD1 might be the D (6 bases). The CDR3 loop spans 12 amino acids. CDR1 is LNHDA and CDR2 is SQIVND in the germline V gene (reference sequence). Deletions cut 5 bases from V and 7 bases from J, with 12 bases between. The CDR3: CASSSTGREQYF. DNA for the CDR3: TGTGCCAGTAGTTCCACAGGGCGGGAGCAGTACTTC.

This clone appeared a few times. This chain uses TRBV5-1 with TRBJ1-2; a possible D gene is TRBD1 (6 bases). Deletions cut 0 bases from V and 3 bases from J, with 9 bases between. Germline V gives CDR1 SGHRS, CDR2 YFSETQ. The CDR3 contains 14 residues. CDR3 protein: CASSLETGHYGYTF. CDR3 coding DNA: TGCGCCAGCAGCTTGGAAACAGGGCACTATGGCTACACCTTC.

The sample holds a few counts of this clone. The rearrangement joins TRBV5-6 to TRBJ1-1; TRBD1 is a possible D gene (5 bases). This CDR3 has 14 amino acids. Germline V gene lookup returns CDR1 SGHDT and CDR2 YYEEEE. V was shortened by 5 bases and J by 5 bases, with 16 bases between the two germline ends. Here the CDR3 DNA reads TGTGCCAGCAGGGGACGAATGGGGAGGACTGAAGCTTTCTTT. It codes for CASRGRMGRTEAFF.

The chain recombines TRBV5-4 with TRBJ2-1; 13 nucleotides agree with TRBD2. Losses at the gene ends were 4 bases for V and 8 bases for J; bases not matched to a gene: 3. The CDR3 contains 14 residues. From germline, CDR1 is SGHNT and CDR2 YYREEE (reference sequence). The DNA of the CDR3 is TGTGCCAGCAGCACTAGCGGGGGGGCGCATGAGCAGTTCTTC. The encoded protein is CASSTSGGAHEQFF.

This chain uses TRBV10-3 with TRBJ2-3, with D possibly TRBD2 on 6 matching bases. The ends were cut back, 6 bases at V and 2 bases at J, with 18 bases in the middle. Germline CDR1 is ENHRY and CDR2 is SYGVKD. The CDR3 sequence is 16 residues long. The CDR3 here is CAISLGARGNTDTQYF. The CDR3 region has the DNA TGTGCCATCAGCCTAGGGGCCCGGGGGAACACAGATACGCAGTATTTT.

The chain employs TRBV30 and TRBJ2-3; D is undetermined. The germline V and J ends were trimmed by 8 bases and 0 bases, with 6 bases remaining between them. This CDR3 region has 11 residues. Germline assignment: CDR1 GTSNPN and CDR2 SVGIG (reference sequence). The CDR3 DNA reads as TGTGCCGCCAGTAGCACAGATACGCAGTATTTT. This translates into CAASSTDTQYF.

The chain combines TRBV30 with TRBJ1-4, with D possibly matching TRBD1 (5 bases). V lost 2 bases, J lost 10 bases, and 17 bases lay in between. CDR3 length: 14 amino acids. Germline V lookup: CDR1 GTSNPN, CDR2 SVGIG (reference sequence). The CDR3 DNA sequence: TGTGCCTGGAGTCCATGGGGCCCCTATGGAAAACTGTTTTTT. It yields the protein CAWSPWGPYGKLFF.

The J gene is TRBJ2-2, the V gene TRBV13, with 8 bases fitting TRBD1. CDR1 PRHDT and CDR2 FYEKMQ come from the germline V gene (reference sequence). The trim removed 0 bases at V and 5 bases at J, leaving 5 bases unmatched. The CDR3 is 16 residues long. The CDR3 DNA reads TGTGCCAGCAGCTTAGGCACAGGGGGAGGAACCGGGGAGCTGTTTTTT. This gives the protein CASSLGTGGGTGELFF.

In its sample, this clone was seen once. This rearrangement joins TRBV18 to TRBJ2-5; TRBD1 aligns across 7 bases. Germline lookup yields CDR1 KGHSH and CDR2 LQKENI. V lost 4 bases, J lost 3 bases, and 8 bases stayed unmatched. This CDR3 comprises 15 residues. The CDR3 here is CASSLSGGPKETQYF. The CDR3 DNA reads TGTGCCAGCTCACTATCAGGGGGACCCAAAGAGACCCAGTACTTC.

This chain uses TRBV9 with TRBJ2-5; 8 bases map to TRBD2. The germline CDR1 and CDR2 sequences are SGDLS and YYNGEE. This CDR3 has 15 amino acids. Unmatched junction bases numbered 6, after V lost 1 base and J lost 4 bases. The CDR3 bases are TGTGCCAGCAGCGTAAGTAGTACTAGCGGAGAGACCCAGTACTTC. It translates to CASSVSSTSGETQYF.

This clone has only a few counts. The J gene is TRBJ1-5, the V gene TRBV19; 10 bases align to TRBD1. The germline CDR1 and CDR2 sequences are LNHDA and SQIVND (reference sequence). The CDR3 is 13 residues long. V shed 8 bases, J shed 7 bases, and the junction held 5 bases outside the gene matches. The CDR3 region has the DNA TGTGCCAGTGGCGGGACAGGGGAACAGCCCCAGCATTTT. This gives the protein CASGGTGEQPQHF.

Turning to this clone: A read error may produce the germline difference seen at one junction end. This chain uses TRBV9 with TRBJ1-2; 8 bases match TRBD1. The CDR3 runs 15 residues. Germline assignment: CDR1 SGDLS and CDR2 YYNGEE. CDR3 in DNA: TGTGCCAGCAGCAAAACCGACAGGGGAGGCTATAGCTACACCTTC. Encoded protein: CASSKTDRGGYSYTF.

J is TRBJ1-2 and V is TRBV7-9; a possible D gene is TRBD1 (5 bases). The germline gives CDR1 SEHNR, CDR2 FQNEAQ (reference sequence). This CDR3 has 14 amino acids. V lost 5 bases and J lost 6, with 16 bases in between. The CDR3 sequence: CASSLGRAHNGYTF. The DNA of the CDR3 is TGTGCCAGCAGCCTAGGCAGGGCTCACAATGGCTACACCTTC.

The sample holds a few counts of this clone. This chain connects TRBV13 to TRBJ2-1; 7 bases agree with TRBD1. CDR3 length: 15 amino acids. CDR1 PRHDT and CDR2 FYEKMQ come from the germline V gene (reference sequence). V lost 5 bases to trimming and J lost 7 bases; unmatched junction nucleotides: 11. The CDR3 protein is CASSDTQKQGNEQFF. In nucleotides, the CDR3 is TGTGCCAGCAGCGATACCCAAAAACAGGGGAATGAGCAGTTCTTC.

The chain carries TRBV30 and TRBJ1-2, with TRBD1 identical over 8 bases. CDR1 and CDR2 (germline): GTSNPN, SVGIG (reference sequence). CDR3 length equals 15 residues. The ends lost 2 bases at V and 8 bases at J; junction bases unmatched: 13. CDR3 residues: CAWSPDRGPLSGYTF. The CDR3 DNA follows: TGTGCCTGGAGTCCCGACAGGGGTCCTCTGTCCGGCTACACCTTC.

The chain employs TRBV18 and TRBJ1-2; D is perhaps TRBD1 (5 bases). The V end was cut by 3 bases, the J end by 7 bases, with 15 bases between. Per the germline V gene, CDR1 is KGHSH and CDR2 is LQKENI. CDR3 length equals 14 residues. CDR3 region: CASSPSLDNSGYTF. The CDR3 nucleotides read TGTGCCAGCTCACCCTCCTTGGACAATTCTGGCTACACCTTC.

The rearrangement joins TRBV27 to TRBJ1-5; D gene uncertain. The CDR3 is made up of 14 amino acids. Per the germline V gene, CDR1 is MNHEY and CDR2 is SMNVEV (reference sequence). V lost 5 bases to trimming and J lost 6 bases, with 14 bases between them. CDR3 residues: CASSQRVGGQPQHF. The CDR3 nucleotides read TGTGCCAGCAGTCAAAGGGTGGGAGGTCAGCCCCAGCATTTT.

The chain has TRBV2 and TRBJ2-1; 9 bases fit TRBD1. Germline CDR1 SNHLY, CDR2 FYNNEI. V was clipped by 6 bases and J by 4 bases; unmatched bases: 4. The CDR3 runs 14 residues. The CDR3 here is CASRGQGRYNEQFF. CDR3 nucleotides: TGTGCCAGCAGGGGACAGGGCAGATACAATGAGCAGTTCTTC. Full variable domain (remainder filled in from reference TRBV2 and TRBJ2-1): EPEVTQTPSHQVTQMGQEVILRCVPISNHLYFYWYRQILGQKVEFLVSFYNNEISEKSEIFDDQFSVERPDGSNFTLKIRSTKLEDSAMYFCASRGQGRYNEQFFGPGTRLTVL.

About this clone: One junction end does not reproduce the germline sequence, and a read error may be involved. The rearrangement uses TRBV2 and TRBJ1-5, with unresolved D. The germline V gene encodes CDR1 SNHLY and CDR2 FYNNEI. The CDR3 runs to 13 residues. The CDR3 DNA reads TGTGTCAGCAGTTTCAATAGCAATCAGCCCCAGCATTTT. Translating gives CVSSFNSNQPQHF.

The gene calls are TRBV6-6 and TRBJ1-2, with D hard to call. The CDR3 covers 13 residues. Germline-derived CDR1 and CDR2 are MNHNY and SVGAGI (reference sequence). Trimming cost V 7 bases and J 4 bases, with 13 bases left between them. The CDR3 bases are TGTGCCAGCACCTACGCCGGACTCTATGGCTACACCTTC. Protein sequence: CASTYAGLYGYTF.